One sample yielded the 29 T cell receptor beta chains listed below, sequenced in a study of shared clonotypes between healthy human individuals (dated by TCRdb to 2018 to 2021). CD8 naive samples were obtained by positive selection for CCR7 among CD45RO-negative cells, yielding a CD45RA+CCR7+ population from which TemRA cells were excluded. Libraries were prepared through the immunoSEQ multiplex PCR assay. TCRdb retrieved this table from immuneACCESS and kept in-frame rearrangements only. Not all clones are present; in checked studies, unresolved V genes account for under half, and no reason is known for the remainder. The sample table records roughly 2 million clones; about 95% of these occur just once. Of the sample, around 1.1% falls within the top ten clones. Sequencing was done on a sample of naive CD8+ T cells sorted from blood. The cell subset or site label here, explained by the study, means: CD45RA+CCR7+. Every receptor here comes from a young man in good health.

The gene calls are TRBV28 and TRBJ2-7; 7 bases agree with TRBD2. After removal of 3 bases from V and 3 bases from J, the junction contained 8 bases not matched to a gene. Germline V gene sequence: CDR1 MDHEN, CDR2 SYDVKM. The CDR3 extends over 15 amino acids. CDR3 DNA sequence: TGTGCCAGCAGTTTTGGGGGGGAGGCATTCTACGAGCAGTACTTC. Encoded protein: CASSFGGEAFYEQYF.

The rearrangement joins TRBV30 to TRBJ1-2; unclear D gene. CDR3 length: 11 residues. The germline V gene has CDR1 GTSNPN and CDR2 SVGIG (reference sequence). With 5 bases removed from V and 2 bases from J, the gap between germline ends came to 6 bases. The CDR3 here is CAWSLNYGYTF. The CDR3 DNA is TGTGCCTGGTCACTGAACTATGGCTACACCTTC.

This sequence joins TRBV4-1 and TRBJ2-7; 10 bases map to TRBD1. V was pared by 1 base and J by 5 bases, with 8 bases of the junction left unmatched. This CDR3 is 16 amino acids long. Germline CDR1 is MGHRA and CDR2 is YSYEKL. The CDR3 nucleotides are TGCGCCAGCAGCCAAGGGGACAGGGGATTATTACACGAGCAGTACTTC. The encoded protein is CASSQGDRGLLHEQYF.

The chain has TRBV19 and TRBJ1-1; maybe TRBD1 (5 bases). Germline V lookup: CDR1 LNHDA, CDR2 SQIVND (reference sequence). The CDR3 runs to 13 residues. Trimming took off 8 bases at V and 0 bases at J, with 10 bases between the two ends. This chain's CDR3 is CASGDGMNTEAFF. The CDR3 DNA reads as TGTGCCAGTGGGGACGGGATGAACACTGAAGCTTTCTTT. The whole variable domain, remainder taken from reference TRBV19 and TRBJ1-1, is DGGITQSPKYLFRKEGQNVTLSCEQNLNHDAMYWYRQDPGQGLRLIYYSQIVNDFQKGDIAEGYSVSREKKESFPLTVTSAQKNPTAFYLCASGDGMNTEAFFGQGTRLTVV.

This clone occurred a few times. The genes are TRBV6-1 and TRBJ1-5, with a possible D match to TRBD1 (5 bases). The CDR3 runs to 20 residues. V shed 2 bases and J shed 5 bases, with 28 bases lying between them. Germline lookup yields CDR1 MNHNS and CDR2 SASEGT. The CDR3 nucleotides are TGTGCCAGCAGTGAACCCGCCGGCTTCTGGGGGGGATCTTCCGATCAGCCCCAGCATTTT. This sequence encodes CASSEPAGFWGGSSDQPQHF.

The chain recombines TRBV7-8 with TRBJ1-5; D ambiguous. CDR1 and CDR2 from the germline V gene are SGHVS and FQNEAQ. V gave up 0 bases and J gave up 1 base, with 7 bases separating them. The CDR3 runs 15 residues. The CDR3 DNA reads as TGTGCCAGCAGCTTAGCCAAATACAGCAATCAGCCCCAGCATTTT. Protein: CASSLAKYSNQPQHF.

The CDR3 here is CASRDRSTGEAFF. The CDR3 DNA reads TGTGCCAGTAGGGATCGGTCGACAGGGGAGGCTTTCTTT. This sequence joins TRBV19 and TRBJ1-1, with TRBD1 matching 8 bases. This CDR3 contains 13 residues. CDR1 LNHDA and CDR2 SQIVND come from the germline V gene (reference sequence). V dropped 6 bases and J dropped 11; count of bases not matched to a gene: 11.

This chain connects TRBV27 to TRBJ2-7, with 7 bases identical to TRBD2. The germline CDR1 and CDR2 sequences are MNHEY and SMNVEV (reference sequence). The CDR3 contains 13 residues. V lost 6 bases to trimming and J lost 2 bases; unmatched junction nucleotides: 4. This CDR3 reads CASRGTTTYEQYF. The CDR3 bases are TGTGCCAGCAGGGGGACTACCACCTACGAGCAGTACTTC.

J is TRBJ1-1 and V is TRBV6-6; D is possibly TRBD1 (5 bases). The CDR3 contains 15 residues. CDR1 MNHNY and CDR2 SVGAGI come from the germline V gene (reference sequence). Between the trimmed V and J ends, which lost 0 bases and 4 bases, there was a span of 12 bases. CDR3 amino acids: CASSYSAGFGTEAFF. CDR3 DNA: TGTGCCAGCAGTTACTCGGCAGGGTTCGGCACTGAAGCTTTCTTT.

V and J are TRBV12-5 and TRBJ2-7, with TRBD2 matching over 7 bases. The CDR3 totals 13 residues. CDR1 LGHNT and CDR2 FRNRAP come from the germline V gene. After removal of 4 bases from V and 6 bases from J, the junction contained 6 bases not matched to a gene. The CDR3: CASGSGLSAEQYF. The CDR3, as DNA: TGTGCTAGTGGTTCGGGACTATCTGCCGAGCAGTACTTC.

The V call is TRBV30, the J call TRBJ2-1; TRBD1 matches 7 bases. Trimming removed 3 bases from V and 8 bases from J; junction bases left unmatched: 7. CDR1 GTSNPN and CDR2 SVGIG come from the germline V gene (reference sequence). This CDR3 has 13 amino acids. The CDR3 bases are TGTGCCTGGAGCCGGGACAGCCCCGATGAGCAGTTCTTC. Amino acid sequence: CAWSRDSPDEQFF.

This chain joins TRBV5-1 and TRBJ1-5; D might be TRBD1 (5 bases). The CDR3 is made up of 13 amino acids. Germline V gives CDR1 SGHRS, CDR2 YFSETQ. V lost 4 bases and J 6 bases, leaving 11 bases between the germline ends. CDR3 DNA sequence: TGCGCCAGCAGCGAGGGGTGGGGTCAGCCCCAGCATTTT. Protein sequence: CASSEGWGQPQHF.

This CDR3 is CASSEVKGSGTDTQYF. The CDR3 DNA sequence: TGTGCCAGCAGTGAAGTTAAGGGGTCGGGCACAGATACGCAGTATTTT. The rearrangement uses TRBV6-1 and TRBJ2-3, with D tentatively TRBD1 (5 bases). The germline CDR1 and CDR2 sequences are MNHNS and SASEGT. V was trimmed by 1 base and J by 1 base, leaving 12 bases between them. The CDR3 loop spans 16 amino acids.

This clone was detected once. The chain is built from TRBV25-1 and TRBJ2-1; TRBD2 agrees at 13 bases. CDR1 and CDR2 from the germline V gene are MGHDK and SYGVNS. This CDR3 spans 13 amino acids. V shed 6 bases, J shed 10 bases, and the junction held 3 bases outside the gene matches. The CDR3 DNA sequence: TGTGCCAGCAGCCCGGGACTAGCGGGAGAGCAGTTCTTC. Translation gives CASSPGLAGEQFF. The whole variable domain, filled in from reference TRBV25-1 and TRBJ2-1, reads EADIYQTPRYLVIGTGKKITLECSQTMGHDKMYWYQQDPGMELHLIHYSYGVNSTEKGDLSSESTVSRIRTEHFPLTLESARPSHTSQYLCASSPGLAGEQFFGPGTRLTVL.

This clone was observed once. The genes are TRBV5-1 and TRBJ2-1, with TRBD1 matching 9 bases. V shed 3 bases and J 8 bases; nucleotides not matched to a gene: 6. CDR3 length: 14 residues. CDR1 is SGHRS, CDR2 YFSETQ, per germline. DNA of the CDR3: TGCGCCAGCAGCTGGGGACAGGGAGGGGATGAGCAGTTCTTC. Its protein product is CASSWGQGGDEQFF.

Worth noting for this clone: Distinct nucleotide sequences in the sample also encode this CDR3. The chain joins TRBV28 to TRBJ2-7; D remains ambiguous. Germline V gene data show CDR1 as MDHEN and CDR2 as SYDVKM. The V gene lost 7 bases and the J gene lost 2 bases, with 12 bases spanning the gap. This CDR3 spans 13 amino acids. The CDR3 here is CASIPKQTYEQYF. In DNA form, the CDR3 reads TGTGCCAGCATTCCTAAACAAACCTACGAGCAGTACTTC.

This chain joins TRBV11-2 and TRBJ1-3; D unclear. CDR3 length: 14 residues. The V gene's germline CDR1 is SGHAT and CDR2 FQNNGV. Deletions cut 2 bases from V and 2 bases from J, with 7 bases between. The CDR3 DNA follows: TGTGCCAGCAGCTTAAGTCCGGCTGGAAACACCATATATTTT. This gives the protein CASSLSPAGNTIYF.

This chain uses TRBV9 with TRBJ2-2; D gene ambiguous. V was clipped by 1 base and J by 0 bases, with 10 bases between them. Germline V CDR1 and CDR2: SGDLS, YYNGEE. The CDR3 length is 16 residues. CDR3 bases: TGTGCCAGCAGCGTAATGCGGCAGCCGAACACCGGGGAGCTGTTTTTT. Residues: CASSVMRQPNTGELFF.

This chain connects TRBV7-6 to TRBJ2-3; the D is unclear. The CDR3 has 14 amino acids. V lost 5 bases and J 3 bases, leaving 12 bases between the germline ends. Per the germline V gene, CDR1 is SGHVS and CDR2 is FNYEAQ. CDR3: CASSTISRTDTQYF. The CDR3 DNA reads TGTGCCAGCAGCACCATATCCCGGACAGATACGCAGTATTTT.

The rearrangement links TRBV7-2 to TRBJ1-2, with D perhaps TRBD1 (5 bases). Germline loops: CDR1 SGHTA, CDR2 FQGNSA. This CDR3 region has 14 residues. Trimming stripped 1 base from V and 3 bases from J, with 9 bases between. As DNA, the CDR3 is TGTGCCAGCAGCTTAGTTGGGGACTACTATGGCTACACCTTC. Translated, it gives CASSLVGDYYGYTF.

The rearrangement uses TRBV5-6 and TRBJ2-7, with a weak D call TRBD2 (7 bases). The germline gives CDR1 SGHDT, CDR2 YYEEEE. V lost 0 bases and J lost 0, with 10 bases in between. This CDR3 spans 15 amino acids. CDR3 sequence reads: CASSLGGGYSYEQYF. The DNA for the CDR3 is TGTGCCAGCAGCTTGGGCGGGGGCTACTCCTACGAGCAGTACTTC.

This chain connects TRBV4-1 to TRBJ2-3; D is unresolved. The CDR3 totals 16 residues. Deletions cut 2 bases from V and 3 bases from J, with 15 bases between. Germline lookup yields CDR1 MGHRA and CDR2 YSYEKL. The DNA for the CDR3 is TGCGCCAGCAGCCAATCCCCCTCGGGTCGGACAGATACGCAGTATTTT. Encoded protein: CASSQSPSGRTDTQYF.

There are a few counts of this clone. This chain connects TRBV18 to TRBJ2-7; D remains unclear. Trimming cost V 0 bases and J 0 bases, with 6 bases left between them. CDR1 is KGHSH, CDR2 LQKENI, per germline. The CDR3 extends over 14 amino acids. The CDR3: CASSPPTRSYEQYF. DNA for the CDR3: TGTGCCAGCTCACCACCCACCCGCTCCTACGAGCAGTACTTC.

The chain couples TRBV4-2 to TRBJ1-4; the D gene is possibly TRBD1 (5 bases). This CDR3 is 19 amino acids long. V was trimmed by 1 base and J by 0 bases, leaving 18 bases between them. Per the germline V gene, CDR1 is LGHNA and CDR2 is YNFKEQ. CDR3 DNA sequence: TGTGCCAGCAGCCAAGGTTGGTCAGGGTTACGTCCAACTAATGAAAAACTGTTTTTT. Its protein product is CASSQGWSGLRPTNEKLFF.

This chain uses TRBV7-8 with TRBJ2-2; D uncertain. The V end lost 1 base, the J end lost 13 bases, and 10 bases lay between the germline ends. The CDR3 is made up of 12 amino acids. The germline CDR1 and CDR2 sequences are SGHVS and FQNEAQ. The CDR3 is CASSLGSWMLFF. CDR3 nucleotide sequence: TGTGCCAGCAGCTTAGGAAGTTGGATGCTGTTTTTT.

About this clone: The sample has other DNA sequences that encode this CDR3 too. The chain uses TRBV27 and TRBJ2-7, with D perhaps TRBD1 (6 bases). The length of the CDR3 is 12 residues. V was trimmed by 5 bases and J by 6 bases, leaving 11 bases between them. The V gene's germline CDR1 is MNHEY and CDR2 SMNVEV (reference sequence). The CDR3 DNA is TGTGCCAGCAGTCTAACAGGGTCCGAGCAGTACTTC. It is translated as CASSLTGSEQYF.

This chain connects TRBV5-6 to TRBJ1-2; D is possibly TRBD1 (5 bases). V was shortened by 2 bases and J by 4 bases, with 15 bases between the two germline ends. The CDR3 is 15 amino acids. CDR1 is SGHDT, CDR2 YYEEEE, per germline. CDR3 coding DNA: TGTGCCAGCAGCTTAGGGACGTTGTCGGGCTATGGCTACACCTTC. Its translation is CASSLGTLSGYGYTF.

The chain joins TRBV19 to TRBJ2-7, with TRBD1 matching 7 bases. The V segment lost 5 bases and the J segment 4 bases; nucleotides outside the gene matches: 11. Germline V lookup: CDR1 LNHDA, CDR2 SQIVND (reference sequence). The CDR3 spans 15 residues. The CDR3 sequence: CASSVLWGQRYEQYF. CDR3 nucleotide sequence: TGTGCCAGTAGTGTCCTTTGGGGACAGCGGTACGAGCAGTACTTC.

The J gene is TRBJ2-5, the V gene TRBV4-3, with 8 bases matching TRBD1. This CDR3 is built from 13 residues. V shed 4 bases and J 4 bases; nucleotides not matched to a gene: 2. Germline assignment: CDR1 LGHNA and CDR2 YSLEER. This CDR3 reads CASSPGQGETQYF. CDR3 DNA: TGCGCCAGCAGCCCAGGACAGGGAGAGACCCAGTACTTC.